The 13 T cell receptor beta chains in this list originate from one sample, sequenced in a study of post-analysis software for immune sequencing data. Study outcomes and limitations: A few TRBV segments occurring more often in patients than controls included TRBV5-6, TRBV5-1 and TRBV20-1.

Their antigens are not known. Built from TCR beta cDNA, the libraries had unique molecular identifiers in them. TCRdb re-analysed the PCR reads in MiXCR, keeping a single row per CDR3 protein. Of about 820,000 distinct CDR3 sequences listed, around 53% are singletons. Sequenced sample: blood. Receptors were obtained from a girl aged 5-17 years with multiple sclerosis.

The J gene is TRBJ2-7, the V gene TRBV7-9; D gene ambiguous. The germline CDR1 and CDR2 sequences are SEHNR and FQNEAQ (reference sequence). CDR3 length: 11 amino acids. The CDR3: CGVVSTYEQYF. CDR3 sequence (DNA): TGTGGCGTCGTGTCTACCTACGAGCAGTACTTC.

This clonotype was detected a few times. This rearrangement joins TRBV7-9 to TRBJ2-7, with D tentatively TRBD2 (5 bases). Per the germline V gene, CDR1 is SEHNR and CDR2 is FQNEAQ (reference sequence). V lost 4 bases, J lost 3 bases, and 10 bases lay in between. The CDR3 is made up of 13 amino acids. CDR3 nucleotides: TGTGCCAGCAGCTCCGGGGTCAACTACGAGCAGTACTTC. As protein: CASSSGVNYEQYF.

In its sample, this clonotype was seen a few times. This chain connects TRBV4-1 to TRBJ2-6, with a tentative D call TRBD1 (5 bases). From germline, CDR1 is MGHRA and CDR2 YSYEKL. The V and J ends lost 0 bases and 2 bases respectively, with 8 bases between them. This CDR3 region has 16 residues. The DNA of the CDR3 is TGCGCCAGCAGCCAAGACCCAGGGACTGGGGCCAACGTCCTGACTTTC. Its protein is CASSQDPGTGANVLTF.

A few counts support this clonotype. The chain combines TRBV20-1 with TRBJ2-7, with 7 bases matching TRBD1. The CDR3 extends over 13 amino acids. Germline loops: CDR1 DFQATT, CDR2 SNEGSKA (reference sequence). V shed 5 bases, J shed 4 bases, and the junction held 8 bases outside the gene matches. CDR3 sequence reads: CSAPSKGAYEQYF. The CDR3 DNA is TGCAGTGCTCCCTCCAAGGGGGCTTACGAGCAGTACTTC.

This clonotype was picked up one time. The chain has TRBV5-1 and TRBJ1-6; no clear D. This CDR3 is built from 15 residues. Germline V gene data show CDR1 as SGHRS and CDR2 as YFSETQ. Trimming shortened V by 0 bases and J by 3 bases, and 7 bases separated the two germline ends. CDR3 nucleotides: TGCGCCAGCAGCTTGGCGGAGCTCTATAATTCACCCCTCCACTTT. Translated, it gives CASSLAELYNSPLHF.

This clonotype was seen only a few times. The chain joins TRBV20-1 to TRBJ2-4; D remains ambiguous. CDR1 is DFQATT and CDR2 is SNEGSKA in the germline V gene (reference sequence). V lost 0 bases and J 13 bases, leaving 10 bases between the germline ends. The CDR3 runs 11 residues. The CDR3 DNA reads TGCAGTGCTAGAGATTTCCCGCACCAGTACTTC. Protein product: CSARDFPHQYF.

The chain joins TRBV7-9 to TRBJ2-5; D is uncertain. From germline, CDR1 is SEHNR and CDR2 FQNEAQ (reference sequence). V dropped 1 base and J dropped 0 bases, with 9 bases sitting between them. The CDR3 runs to 15 residues. For the CDR3, the DNA is TGTGCCAGCAGCTTAGTCCCTGAGTACCAAGAGACCCAGTACTTC. It translates to CASSLVPEYQETQYF.

This clonotype was recorded once. The rearrangement uses TRBV20-1 and TRBJ2-1; the D gene is possibly TRBD1 (6 bases). CDR3 size: 14 residues. Germline values: CDR1 DFQATT, CDR2 SNEGSKA (reference sequence). The DNA for the CDR3 is TGCGGCTGGGGGCGCGGTACCGGGTACAATGAGCAGTTCTTC. Its protein is CGWGRGTGYNEQFF.

V gene TRBV3-1 combines with J gene TRBJ2-1; the D call may be TRBD1 or TRBD2 (5 bases each). V was trimmed by 3 bases and J by 4 bases, leaving 7 bases between them. The CDR3 is 13 amino acids. Germline V gene lookup returns CDR1 LGHDT and CDR2 YNNKEL (reference sequence). In DNA form, the CDR3 reads TGTGCCAGCAGCCAGGGGGTATACAATGAGCAGTTCTTC. The encoded protein is CASSQGVYNEQFF.

The J gene is TRBJ2-7, the V gene TRBV30; tentatively, D is TRBD1 (5 bases). Germline CDR1 and CDR2: GTSNPN and SVGIG (reference sequence). The CDR3 runs 12 residues. The V end was cut by 3 bases, the J end by 0 bases, with 6 bases between. The CDR3 DNA sequence: TGTGCCTGGAGGACAGTCTCCTACGAGCAGTACTTC. Protein: CAWRTVSYEQYF. Filled out from reference TRBV30 and TRBJ2-7, the complete variable domain reads SQTIHQWPATLVQPVGSPLSLECTVEGTSNPNLYWYRQAAGRGLQLLFYSVGIGQISSEVPQNLSASRPQDRQFILSSKKLLLSDSGFYLCAWRTVSYEQYFGPGTRLTVT.

This clonotype was recorded a few times. The J gene is TRBJ2-5, the V gene TRBV20-1; D remains unclear. V was pared by 4 bases and J by 6 bases, with 6 bases between. The CDR3 length is 10 residues. Germline V gene lookup returns CDR1 DFQATT and CDR2 SNEGSKA (reference sequence). The CDR3, as DNA: TGCAGTGCTAAGGGTCAGACCCAGTACTTC. Protein product: CSAKGQTQYF.

This clonotype came up once. The chain has TRBV5-1 and TRBJ2-7; 7 bases map to TRBD1. Trimming at V came to 4 bases and at J to 7 bases, leaving 11 bases not matched to a gene. Germline V gives CDR1 SGHRS, CDR2 YFSETQ. This CDR3 is 14 amino acids long. The CDR3 spells CASSPDRSRNEQYF. Here the CDR3 DNA reads TGCGCCAGCAGCCCGGACAGGTCCAGGAATGAGCAGTACTTC.

The chain recombines TRBV7-6 with TRBJ2-5, with D possibly being TRBD2 (5 bases). V was shortened by 4 bases and J by 1 base, with 13 bases between the two germline ends. CDR1 and CDR2 (germline): SGHVS, FNYEAQ. This CDR3 is built from 15 residues. As DNA, the CDR3 is TGTGCCAGCAGCTCGACTGGCGGGCCCCAAGAGACCCAGTACTTC. This gives the protein CASSSTGGPQETQYF.